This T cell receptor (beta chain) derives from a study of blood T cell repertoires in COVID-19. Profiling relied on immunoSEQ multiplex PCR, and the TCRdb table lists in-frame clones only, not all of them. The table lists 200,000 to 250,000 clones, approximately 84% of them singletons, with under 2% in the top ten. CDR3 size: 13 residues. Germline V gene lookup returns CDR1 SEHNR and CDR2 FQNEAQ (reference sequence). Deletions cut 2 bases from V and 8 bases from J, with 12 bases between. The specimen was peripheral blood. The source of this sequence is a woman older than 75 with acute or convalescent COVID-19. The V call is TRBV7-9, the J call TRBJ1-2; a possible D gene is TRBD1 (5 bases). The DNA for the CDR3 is TGTGCCAGCAGCTTATCAGGGTCTGGCGGCTACACCTTC. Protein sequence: CASSLSGSGGYTF.